This T cell receptor (beta chain) was retrieved from a study of cytomegalovirus exposure and HLA in healthy donors. Germline assignment: CDR1 MNHEY and CDR2 SVGAGI. CDR3 length: 13 residues. The V and J ends lost 2 bases and 8 bases respectively, with 7 bases between them. General study points: The study flagged some 170 TCR beta chains as cytomegalovirus-associated.

This clone has a handful of counts. As yet, its antigen is unknown. The sample carries other DNA sequences with the same CDR3. Profiled with immunoSEQ multiplex PCR; TCRdb holds only in-frame clones, not every one. The table has some 120,000 clones, more than 75% seen once; the top ten hold roughly 2%. V is TRBV6-5 and J is TRBJ1-6; no clear D gene. Sample: PBMCs. This clonotype originated in a woman aged 25-40 years in good health and CMV-seronegative. CDR3 in DNA: TGTGCCAGCAGTTACGAGTCTTATTCACCCCTCCACTTT. This translates into CASSYESYSPLHF.